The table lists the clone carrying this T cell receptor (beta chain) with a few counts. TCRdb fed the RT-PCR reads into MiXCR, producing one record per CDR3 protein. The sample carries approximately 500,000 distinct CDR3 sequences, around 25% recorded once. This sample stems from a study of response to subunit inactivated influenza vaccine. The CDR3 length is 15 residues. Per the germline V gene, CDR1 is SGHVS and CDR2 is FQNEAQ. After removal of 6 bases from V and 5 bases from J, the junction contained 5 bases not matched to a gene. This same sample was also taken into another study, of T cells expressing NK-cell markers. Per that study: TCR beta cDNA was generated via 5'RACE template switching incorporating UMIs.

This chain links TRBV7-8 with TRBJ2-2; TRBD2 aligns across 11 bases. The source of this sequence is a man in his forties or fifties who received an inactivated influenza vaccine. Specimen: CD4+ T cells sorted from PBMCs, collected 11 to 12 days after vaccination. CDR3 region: CASRGTSGGTGELFF. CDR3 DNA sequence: TGTGCCAGCAGGGGGACTAGCGGAGGTACCGGGGAGCTGTTTTTT. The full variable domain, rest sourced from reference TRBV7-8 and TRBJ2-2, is GAGVSQSPRYKVAKRGQDVALRCDPISGHVSLFWYQQALGQGPEFLTYFQNEAQLDKSGLPSDRFFAERPEGSVSTLKIQRTQQEDSAVYLCASRGTSGGTGELFFGEGSRLTVL.